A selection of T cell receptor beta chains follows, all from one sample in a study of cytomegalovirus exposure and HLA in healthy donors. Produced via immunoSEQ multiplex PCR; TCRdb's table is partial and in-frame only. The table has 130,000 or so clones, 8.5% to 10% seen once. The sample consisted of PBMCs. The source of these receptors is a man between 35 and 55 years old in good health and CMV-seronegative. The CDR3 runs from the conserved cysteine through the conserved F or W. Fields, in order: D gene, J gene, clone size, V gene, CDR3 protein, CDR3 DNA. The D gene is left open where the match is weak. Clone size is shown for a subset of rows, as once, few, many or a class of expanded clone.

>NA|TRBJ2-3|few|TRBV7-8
CASSRSADTQYF
TGTGCCAGCAGCCGTAGCGCGGATACGCAGTATTTT
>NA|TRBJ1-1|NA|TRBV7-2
CASSFRTEQAFF
TGTGCCAGCAGCTTCCGGACAGAGCAAGCTTTCTTT
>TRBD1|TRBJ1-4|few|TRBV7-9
CASSRTGGGDEKLFF
TGTGCCAGCAGCCGGACAGGGGGCGGGGATGAAAAACTGTTTTTT
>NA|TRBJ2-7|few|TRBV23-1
CASSQSETDYEQYF
TGCGCCAGCAGTCAATCGGAGACAGATTACGAGCAGTACTTC
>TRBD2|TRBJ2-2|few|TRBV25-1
CASNLAGNTGELFF
TGTGCCAGCAACCTAGCGGGGAACACCGGGGAGCTGTTTTTT
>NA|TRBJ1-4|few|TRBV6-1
CASSPGWANEKLFF
TGTGCCAGCAGTCCGGGGTGGGCTAATGAAAAACTGTTTTTT
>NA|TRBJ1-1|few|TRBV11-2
CASSPAVGPGSFF
NA
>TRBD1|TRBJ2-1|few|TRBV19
CASSKDRSEQFF
TGTGCCAGTAGTAAGGACAGGAGTGAGCAGTTCTTC
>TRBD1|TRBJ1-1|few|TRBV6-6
CASSPPTGWTEAFF
TGTGCCAGCAGTCCACCGACAGGGTGGACTGAAGCTTTCTTT
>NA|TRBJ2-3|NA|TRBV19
CASSRGYYTDTQYF
TGTGCCAGTAGTCGTGGCTACTACACAGATACGCAGTATTTT
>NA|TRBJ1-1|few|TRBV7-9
CASSSGGGWNTEAFF
TGTGCCAGCAGCTCCGGGGGGGGCTGGAACACTGAAGCTTTCTTT
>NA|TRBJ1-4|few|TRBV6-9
CASEGVKLFF
TGTGCCAGTGAAGGGGTTAAACTGTTTTTT
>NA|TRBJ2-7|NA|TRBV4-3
CASSQEVGIYEQYF
TGCGCCAGCAGCCAAGAGGTCGGGATCTACGAGCAGTACTTC
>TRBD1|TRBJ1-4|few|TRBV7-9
CASSSGTGRLANEKLFF
TGTGCCAGCAGCTCCGGGACAGGGAGGCTAGCTAATGAAAAACTGTTTTTT
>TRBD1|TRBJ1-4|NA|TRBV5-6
CASRSAGGTADEKLFF
TGTGCCAGCAGGTCGGCCGGCGGGACAGCGGATGAAAAACTGTTTTTT
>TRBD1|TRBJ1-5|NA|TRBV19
CASTGQGGNQPQHF
TGTGCCAGTACCGGACAGGGCGGCAATCAGCCCCAGCATTTT
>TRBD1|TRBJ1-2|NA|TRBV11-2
CASSSGGTGNVWVYGYTF
TGTGCCAGCAGTTCAGGAGGGACAGGGAATGTATGGGTATATGGCTACACCTTC
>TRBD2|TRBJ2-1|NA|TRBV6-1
CASSELGTRLNEQFF
TGTGCCAGCAGTGAACTCGGGACTAGACTCAATGAGCAGTTCTTC
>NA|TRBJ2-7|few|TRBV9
CASSVVGGGEQYF
TGTGCCAGCAGCGTAGTGGGTGGGGGCGAGCAGTACTTC
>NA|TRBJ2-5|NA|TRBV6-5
CASSYRGKETQYF
TGTGCCAGCAGTTACCGGGGTAAAGAGACCCAGTACTTC
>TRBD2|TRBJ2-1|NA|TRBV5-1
CASSLVSGGDNEQFF
TGCGCCAGCAGCTTGGTGAGCGGGGGAGACAATGAGCAGTTCTTC
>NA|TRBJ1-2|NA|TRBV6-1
CASSGTLWDGYTF
TGTGCCAGCAGCGGGACACTTTGGGACGGCTACACCTTC
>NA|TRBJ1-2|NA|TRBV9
CASSPGGASNYGYTF
TGTGCCAGCAGCCCTGGGGGGGCTTCCAACTATGGCTACACCTTC
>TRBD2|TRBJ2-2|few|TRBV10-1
CASSPRLANANTGELFF
TGCGCCAGCAGTCCGAGACTAGCGAACGCGAACACCGGGGAGCTGTTTTTT
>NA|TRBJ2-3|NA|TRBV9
CASNTQGSDTQYF
TGTGCCAGCAACACTCAGGGGTCAGATACGCAGTATTTT
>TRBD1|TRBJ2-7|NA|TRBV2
CASLTRTGFSYEQYF
TGTGCCAGCCTGACAAGGACAGGGTTCTCCTACGAGCAGTACTTC
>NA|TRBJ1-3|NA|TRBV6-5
CASSYSYSGNTIYF
TGTGCCAGCAGTTACTCGTACTCTGGAAACACCATATATTTT
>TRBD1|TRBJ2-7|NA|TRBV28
CASSSRQGVYNEQYF
TGTGCCAGCAGTTCGCGACAGGGTGTCTACAACGAGCAGTACTTC